This entry lists 11 T cell receptor beta chains sequenced from one sample in a study of blood T cell repertoires in COVID-19. Method: immunoSEQ multiplex PCR; TCRdb's copy keeps in-frame clones and lacks some. The table has 190,000 or so clones, around 85% seen once. The sequencing input was PBMCs or T cells enriched from blood (not recorded which). These receptors were taken from a man aged 40-49 years who had recovered from COVID-19.

The gene calls are TRBV19 and TRBJ2-5; D call uncertain. Trimming removed 3 bases from V and 2 bases from J, with 7 bases in between. This CDR3 is built from 13 residues. Germline V CDR1 and CDR2: LNHDA, SQIVND (reference sequence). The CDR3 region is CASSISVQETQYF. The CDR3 DNA sequence: TGTGCCAGTAGTATCTCGGTACAAGAGACCCAGTACTTC.

The genes are TRBV7-2 and TRBJ2-1; D may be TRBD2 (5 bases). Germline assignment: CDR1 SGHTA and CDR2 FQGNSA. The V end was cut by 5 bases, the J end by 5 bases, with 19 bases between. The CDR3 covers 16 residues. The CDR3 region has the DNA TGTGCCAGCAGCCCGAGGACGGGGATGTTAAACAATGAGCAGTTCTTC. Its translation: CASSPRTGMLNNEQFF. Full variable domain (remainder filled in from reference TRBV7-2 and TRBJ2-1): GAGVSQSPSNKVTEKGKDVELRCDPISGHTALYWYRQSLGQGLEFLIYFQGNSAPDKSGLPSDRFSAERTGGSVSTLTIQRTQQEDSAVYLCASSPRTGMLNNEQFFGPGTRLTVL.

The gene calls are TRBV6-2 or TRBV6-3 and TRBJ2-7; the match to TRBD2 covers 7 bases. From germline, CDR1 is MNHEY and CDR2 SVGEGT. The J segment lost 5 bases and the V segment lost 1 base, leaving 5 bases of the junction unmatched. This CDR3 is built from 14 residues. The CDR3 coding sequence is TGTGCCAGCAGTTACTGGGCGGGAGAGGACGAGCAGTACTTC. It specifies CASSYWAGEDEQYF.

The chain is built from TRBV29-1 and TRBJ2-2, with 9 bases identical to TRBD1. Trimming removed 7 bases from V and 4 bases from J; junction bases left unmatched: 10. This CDR3 has 15 residues. The V gene's germline CDR1 is SQVTM and CDR2 ANQGSEA. Here the CDR3 reads CSGQARDRATGELFF. DNA for the CDR3: TGCAGCGGCCAGGCCCGGGACAGGGCCACCGGGGAGCTGTTTTTT.

The chain is built from TRBV19 and TRBJ2-7, with a weak D call TRBD1 (5 bases). V lost 3 bases and J lost 7, with 16 bases in between. Looked up from germline, CDR1 is LNHDA and CDR2 is SQIVND (reference sequence). The CDR3 sequence is 14 residues long. CDR3 DNA: TGTGCCAGTAGTATCGAGGCCAGGGCCACAGAGCAGTACTTC. It codes for CASSIEARATEQYF.

The genes are TRBV25-1 and TRBJ2-4; 11 bases agree with TRBD2. CDR1 and CDR2 from the germline V gene are MGHDK and SYGVNS. The ends lost 10 bases at V and 1 base at J; junction bases unmatched: 3. This CDR3 is 14 amino acids long. The CDR3 DNA is TGTGCCACTCCTAGCGGGAGGGCCAAAAACATTCAGTACTTC. Amino acids: CATPSGRAKNIQYF.

The chain joins TRBV2 to TRBJ2-6, with TRBD2 as a possible D gene (5 bases). The CDR3 sequence is 17 residues long. From germline, CDR1 is SNHLY and CDR2 FYNNEI. V dropped 0 bases and J dropped 0 bases, with 9 bases sitting between them. The DNA of the CDR3 is TGTGCCAGCAGTGAAGCCAGGAGGAGCTCTGGGGCCAACGTCCTGACTTTC. The encoded protein is CASSEARRSSGANVLTF. The entire variable domain, with the rest obtained from reference TRBV2 and TRBJ2-6, is as follows: EPEVTQTPSHQVTQMGQEVILRCVPISNHLYFYWYRQILGQKVEFLVSFYNNEISEKSEIFDDQFSVERPDGSNFTLKIRSTKLEDSAMYFCASSEARRSSGANVLTFGAGSRLTVL.

This chain links TRBV29-1 with TRBJ2-5; D is possibly TRBD1 (6 bases). The length of the CDR3 is 12 residues. Trimming removed 6 bases at V and 3 bases at J, with 11 bases between. Germline V gives CDR1 SQVTM, CDR2 ANQGSEA. CDR3 in DNA: TGCAGCGTGGACAGCCATAAAGAGACCCAGTACTTC. Amino acid sequence: CSVDSHKETQYF. Full variable domain (missing parts from reference TRBV29-1 and TRBJ2-5): SAVISQKPSRDICQRGTSLTIQCQVDSQVTMMFWYRQQPGQSLTLIATANQGSEATYESGFVIDKFPISRPNLTFSTLTVSNMSPEDSSIYLCSVDSHKETQYFGPGTRLLVL.

The chain joins TRBV7-2 to TRBJ1-4; a weak D match, TRBD1 (6 bases). The CDR3 loop spans 14 amino acids. Trimming cost V 1 base and J 8 bases, with 11 bases left between them. The germline V gene encodes CDR1 SGHTA and CDR2 FQGNSA. CDR3 residues: CASSLVAGAEKLFF. The CDR3 DNA sequence: TGTGCCAGCAGCTTAGTGGCAGGGGCCGAAAAACTGTTTTTT.

The rearrangement joins TRBV5-6 to TRBJ1-5; tentatively, D is TRBD1 (5 bases). CDR3 length equals 15 residues. CDR1 is SGHDT and CDR2 is YYEEEE in the germline V gene. Deletions cut 6 bases from V and 4 bases from J, with 17 bases between. DNA of the CDR3: TGTGCCAGCACCTACGGGGGTAGAGGAAATCAGCCCCAGCATTTT. Its translation: CASTYGGRGNQPQHF. The full variable domain, rest sourced from reference TRBV5-6 and TRBJ1-5, is DAGVTQSPTHLIKTRGQQVTLRCSPKSGHDTVSWYQQALGQGPQFIFQYYEEEERQRGNFPDRFSGHQFPNYSSELNVNALLLGDSALYLCASTYGGRGNQPQHFGDGTRLSIL.

This chain connects TRBV7-2 to TRBJ2-1; weak D call: TRBD2 (6 bases). V gave up 3 bases and J gave up 0 bases, with 9 bases separating them. Germline lookup yields CDR1 SGHTA and CDR2 FQGNSA. The CDR3 loop spans 15 amino acids. CDR3 DNA: TGTGCCAGCAGCTTGGAGCGGGTCTCCTACAATGAGCAGTTCTTC. Encoded protein: CASSLERVSYNEQFF.